This T cell receptor (beta chain) was observed in a study of CD8+CD57+ T cells in acquired aplastic anemia. Study at large: The sorted CD4+ and CD8+ cells yielded an average approximately 3 ug of DNA. General study points: Statistical testing detected no significant gap in CD8+ Simpson's diversity between patients and controls.

Genomic DNA, serving as template, underwent TCR beta VDJ and CDR3 profiling. TCRdb ran MiXCR on the reads and lists one entry per CDR3 protein. This table has more than 250,000 distinct CDR3 sequences, roughly 82% appearing once. The germline V gene encodes CDR1 SGHNT and CDR2 YENEEA. The V gene end was trimmed by 0 bases and the J gene end by 3 bases; junction bases not matched to a gene: 7. The CDR3 spans 17 residues. Many counts were recorded for this clonotype. Its specificity is unknown. All sequencing subjects had displayed CD8+CD57+ cell expansion on flow cytometry. Each patient carried a diagnosis of severe acquired aplastic anemia. At blood sampling, none of the patients had yet received therapy.

The sequencing sample was made of sorted CD4+, CD8+, or CD8+CD57+ T cells (not recorded which) from PBMCs. The chain carries TRBV11-3 and TRBJ1-2, with TRBD1 identical over 10 bases. This TCR came from a human donor with aplastic anemia. Here the CDR3 DNA reads TGTGCCAGCAGCTTAGATCTGACAGGGGGCGCCGACTATGGCTACACCTTC. It yields the protein CASSLDLTGGADYGYTF.